This T cell receptor (beta chain) is drawn from a study of blood T cell repertoires in COVID-19. Methods used by the authors: From reference gene primer amplification, estimates of nucleated cell counts were derived. Using immunoSEQ multiplex PCR, the repertoire was profiled, and TCRdb retains in-frame clones only, with some absent. V, J and clone size are taken as reported in that table, and D and trimming were inferred from the DNA itself. The sample has 250,000 or so clones; roughly 85% are singletons. This CDR3 comprises 16 residues. Trimming removed 2 bases at V and 4 bases at J, with 19 bases between. Germline values: CDR1 SGDLS, CDR2 YYNGEE.

The chain joins TRBV9 to TRBJ2-7, with D tentatively TRBD2 (6 bases). This clonotype was obtained from a man aged 18 to 30 with active or convalescent COVID-19. The specimen was peripheral blood. CDR3 protein: CASSVSNGGYFYEQYF. Here the CDR3 DNA reads TGTGCCAGCAGCGTTTCGAACGGGGGATATTTTTACGAGCAGTACTTC.